This TCR beta chain emerged from a study of blood T cell dynamics during melanoma immunotherapy (dated by TCRdb to 2018 to 2021). A note on the overall study: All patients had metastatic melanoma and were given first-line pembrolizumab or nivolumab plus ipilimumab as standard of care in the United Kingdom. The training cohort was made up of consecutive patients, while a further independent group of patients from the same centre was pooled to form an external validation set. Peripheral T cell receptor repertoires of metastatic melanoma patients were profiled before and after one cycle of checkpoint inhibitor therapy to find early correlates of response. Overall results and qualifications from the work: The relatively small sample size was recognized as a factor that could limit how well the results generalize. The study could not determine whether the T cell clones driving repertoire changes were melanoma-specific or reflected general immune activation. Unlike progressors, patients who went on to achieve disease control showed a bifurcated reorganization of the PBMC repertoire at W3, with either increased clonality or increased diversity.

The time point label, as the study defines it: pre-treatment baseline. Blood was sampled before treatment (T0) and at week 3 (W3), after the first cycle of checkpoint blockade. Except for a couple of patients with rapid clinical progression, response was assessed 12 weeks after the first infusion by RECIST 1.1; disease control meant complete response, partial response or stable disease. Any patient who had received prior systemic cancer treatment, was on concomitant immunosuppressant therapy or had synchronous other active malignancies was excluded. Both bulk PBMC and plasma cell-free DNA were sequenced for TCR beta so that circulating cells and T cell turnover could be tracked. PBMC were isolated from blood with Lymphoprep and SepMate tubes, followed by red cell lysis. DNA from PBMC and sorted T cell subsets was extracted with QIAamp DNA Blood Mini kits. A fixed 350 ng of DNA was loaded for every bulk PBMC sample. TCR beta CDR3 sequences were amplified from genomic DNA with the immunoSEQ TCRb Assay kit following manufacturer instructions. The KAPA Library Quantification Kit for Illumina platforms was used to quantify pooled libraries by qPCR. Sequencing of the pooled libraries was done on an Illumina NextSeq 500, with clustering at 0.6-1.1 pM. As for the original processing: TCR data were analyzed using immunoSEQ ANALYZER and the R LymphoSeq package. A rearrangement efficiency score was calculated as productive divided by the sum of productive and non-productive CDR3 sequences. Clonality was assessed using the Gini coefficient and diversity using the Renyi index at alpha=1, with pairwise comparisons between timepoints within each patient. Clonal relatedness used an edit distance of 3, and repertoire similarity used the Bhattacharyya coefficient, both computed in LymphoSeq. To classify response, a linear discriminant analysis based on week-3 changes in clonality and diversity was built with the R MASS and caret packages. What TCRdb holds here is the immuneACCESS table cut down to in-frame rearrangements. Part of the clones is not present; checked against another copy, under half of the missing clones reflect an unresolved V gene, and the others are unexplained. Clone size and V and J calls were adopted from that table, with D and trimming inferred from the DNA. The sample records 9,000 to 10,000 clones, 80% to 90% of which are singletons. The ten largest make up about 10% of the sample.

In the case of this clone: Its antigen is not yet known. No per-base quality is available; no much larger clone lies one base away.

Reading from cysteine to phenylalanine, the CDR3 counts 18 amino acids. Left in the record is the CDR3 DNA by itself, 54 bases read in frame from the first base. In the germline V gene (reference sequence), CDR1 corresponds to MNHEY and CDR2 to SMNVEV. V drops 0 bases and J drops 5 bases, leaving 20 bases in between. The TCR originated in a human donor with melanoma. Recombination connected TRBV27 to TRBJ2-1; a weak D assignment points to TRBD2 (5 bases agree). The input for sequencing was blood, taken from a patient treated with checkpoint blockade. At the DNA level, the sequence is TGTGCCAGCAGTTTATCGGGAGTGTCTCCTGGCCCCGACAATGAGCAGTTCTTC. This translates into CASSLSGVSPGPDNEQFF.